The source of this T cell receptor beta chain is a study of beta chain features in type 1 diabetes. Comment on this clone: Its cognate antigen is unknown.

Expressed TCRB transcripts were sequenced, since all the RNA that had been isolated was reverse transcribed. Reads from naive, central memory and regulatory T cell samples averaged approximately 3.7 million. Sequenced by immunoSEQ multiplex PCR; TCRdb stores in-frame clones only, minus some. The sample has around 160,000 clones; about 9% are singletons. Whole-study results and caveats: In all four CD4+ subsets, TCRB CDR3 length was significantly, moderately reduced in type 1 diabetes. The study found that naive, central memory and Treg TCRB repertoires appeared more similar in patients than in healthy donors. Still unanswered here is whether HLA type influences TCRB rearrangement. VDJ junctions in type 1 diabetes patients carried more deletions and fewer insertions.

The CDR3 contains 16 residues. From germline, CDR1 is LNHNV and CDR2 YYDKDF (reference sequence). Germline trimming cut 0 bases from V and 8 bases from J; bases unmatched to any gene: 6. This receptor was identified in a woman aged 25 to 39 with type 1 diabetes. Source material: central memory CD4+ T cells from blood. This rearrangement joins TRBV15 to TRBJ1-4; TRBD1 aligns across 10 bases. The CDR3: CATSRDDRGLIEKLFF. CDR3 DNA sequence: TGTGCCACCAGCAGAGACGACAGGGGGCTTATAGAAAAACTGTTTTTT.